This T cell receptor beta chain was documented in a study of Ad26.COV2.S vaccination and SARS-CoV-2 variants. Across the whole study: The study gave Ad26.COV2.S intramuscularly, once or twice 56 days apart.

Only in-frame clones appear in the TCRdb table, and some are missing; sequencing was by immunoSEQ multiplex PCR. Of hundreds of thousands of clones listed, 92% are singletons. This clone was observed a single time. What it recognizes is unknown. Germline V gene lookup returns CDR1 MNHEY and CDR2 SMNVEV (reference sequence). The CDR3 has 14 amino acids. The V and J ends lost 3 bases and 0 bases respectively, with 8 bases between them. Study-wide findings and caveats: The breadth of spike-specific CD8+ and CD4+ T cell responses after vaccination was reportedly substantial.

Treatment described: over 15 received Ad26.COV2.S at low or high dose, single or two shots; about 5 received placebo; per-sample allocation not given. Sampling happened 63 days after the first vaccine or placebo injection. Immunization relied on an Ad26 vector, which expressed Wuhan-strain SARS-CoV-2 spike. This specimen was peripheral blood, taken in a trial of Ad26.COV2.S vaccine versus placebo. This sequence joins TRBV27 and TRBJ2-5; D possibly corresponds to TRBD2 (6 bases). This clonotype originated in a person aged 18-60 years who received the Ad26.COV2.S COVID-19 vaccine or a placebo. This chain's CDR3 is CASSFRRDQETQYF. CDR3 nucleotides: TGTGCCAGCAGTTTTCGGAGGGACCAAGAGACCCAGTACTTC.